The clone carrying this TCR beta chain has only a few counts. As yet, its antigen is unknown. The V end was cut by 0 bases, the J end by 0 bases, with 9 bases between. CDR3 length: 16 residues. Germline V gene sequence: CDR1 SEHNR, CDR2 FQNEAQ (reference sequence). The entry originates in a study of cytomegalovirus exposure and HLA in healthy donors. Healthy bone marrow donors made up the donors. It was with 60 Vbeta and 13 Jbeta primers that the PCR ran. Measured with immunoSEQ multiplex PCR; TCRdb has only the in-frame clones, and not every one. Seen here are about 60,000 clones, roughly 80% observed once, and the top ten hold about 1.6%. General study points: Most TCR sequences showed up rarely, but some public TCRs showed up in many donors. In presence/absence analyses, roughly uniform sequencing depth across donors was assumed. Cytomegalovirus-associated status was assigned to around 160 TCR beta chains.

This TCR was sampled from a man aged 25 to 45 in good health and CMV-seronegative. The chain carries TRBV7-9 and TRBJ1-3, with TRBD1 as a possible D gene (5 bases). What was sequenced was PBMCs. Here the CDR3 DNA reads TGTGCCAGCAGCTTAGCGCGCGGGGGCTCTGGAAACACCATATATTTT. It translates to CASSLARGGSGNTIYF.